The 10 T cell receptor beta chains listed next were all sequenced from one sample in a study of long-term antiretroviral therapy in people with HIV. Run at survey level, the immunoSEQ assay was version v3.0. Clones were sequenced by immunoSEQ multiplex PCR, and TCRdb holds only the in-frame ones, with some missing. The data contain about 21,000 clones, just under 85% of them singletons. The material sequenced was unsorted PBMCs, taken 0.5 years after starting antiretroviral therapy. Receptors were obtained from a man between 18 and 35 years old with HIV.

The rearrangement uses TRBV6-6 and TRBJ1-1; no clear D gene. From germline, CDR1 is MNHNY and CDR2 SVGAGI (reference sequence). V was pared by 2 bases and J by 2 bases, with 9 bases between. The CDR3 has 14 amino acids. This CDR3 reads CASSYGSLNTEAFF. DNA for the CDR3: TGTGCCAGCAGTTACGGCAGTCTAAACACTGAAGCTTTCTTT.

This clone was seen just once. The chain employs TRBV28 and TRBJ1-3; no definite D call. CDR1 and CDR2 (germline): MDHEN, SYDVKM. V was clipped by 5 bases and J by 4 bases, with 12 bases between them. CDR3 size: 14 residues. The CDR3 DNA reads as TGTGCCAGCAGTCGGCCGATGGAAGGAAACACCATATATTTT. It is translated as CASSRPMEGNTIYF.

The chain links TRBV5-6 to TRBJ2-7; no firm D call. The V end was cut by 3 bases, the J end by 2 bases, with 12 bases between. CDR1 and CDR2 from the germline V gene are SGHDT and YYEEEE. The CDR3 is made up of 14 amino acids. The CDR3 DNA is TGTGCCAGCAGCTCTTACCATGCCACCTACGAGCAGTACTTC. Translating it yields CASSSYHATYEQYF.

The V call is TRBV6-4, the J call TRBJ2-3, with TRBD1 matching over 12 bases. Germline CDR1 reads MRHNA; CDR2 reads SNTAGT. CDR3 length equals 16 residues. The ends lost 8 bases at V and 2 bases at J; junction bases unmatched: 8. Here the CDR3 DNA reads TGTGCCAGCCCCACCGGGACAGGGGGCCCCACAGATACGCAGTATTTT. It encodes CASPTGTGGPTDTQYF.

This clone was seen only a few times. The chain couples TRBV7-2 to TRBJ1-5, with D uncertain. Trimming stripped 10 bases from V and 2 bases from J, with 12 bases between. The CDR3 runs 13 residues. Germline V lookup: CDR1 SGHTA, CDR2 FQGNSA. CDR3 nucleotides: TGTGCCACCTCTCAGGAGGGCAATCAGCCCCAGCATTTT. This gives the protein CATSQEGNQPQHF.

The chain has TRBV28 and TRBJ2-7; 11 nucleotides line up with TRBD2. V was clipped by 5 bases and J by 6 bases; unmatched bases: 15. This CDR3 contains 17 residues. Per the germline V gene, CDR1 is MDHEN and CDR2 is SYDVKM. CDR3 protein: CASSRGASGRLFSEQYF. CDR3 nucleotide sequence: TGTGCCAGCAGTAGGGGGGCTAGCGGGAGGCTTTTCTCCGAGCAGTACTTC.

This sequence joins TRBV19 and TRBJ2-1; the match to TRBD2 covers 7 bases. The trim removed 2 bases at V and 9 bases at J, leaving 1 base unmatched. This CDR3 has 12 residues. The germline CDR1 and CDR2 sequences are LNHDA and SQIVND (reference sequence). CDR3 region: CASSISGVEQFF. The CDR3 DNA sequence: TGTGCCAGTAGTATAAGCGGGGTTGAGCAGTTCTTC.

The sample holds one count of this clone. The rearrangement links TRBV28 to TRBJ2-1; D unresolved. CDR1 MDHEN and CDR2 SYDVKM come from the germline V gene. Trimming pared 2 bases from V and 2 bases from J, leaving 19 bases between. The CDR3 spans 18 residues. DNA for the CDR3: TGTGCCAGCAGTTTAAGGTATACTCCCCTCGACCCCTACAATGAGCAGTTCTTC. Protein sequence: CASSLRYTPLDPYNEQFF.

The rearrangement uses TRBV18 and TRBJ2-7, with TRBD1 identical over 7 bases. V shed 5 bases and J 5 bases; nucleotides not matched to a gene: 12. The CDR3 contains 15 residues. CDR1 and CDR2 (germline): KGHSH, LQKENI. The CDR3 bases are TGTGCCAGCTCATCTGACAGGGAAGCTTGGGACGAGCAGTACTTC. This gives the protein CASSSDREAWDEQYF.

This sequence joins TRBV7-9 and TRBJ2-3; 10 nucleotides line up with TRBD2. The CDR3 runs to 16 residues. CDR1 is SEHNR and CDR2 is FQNEAQ in the germline V gene (reference sequence). The junction had 4 bases not matched to a gene; V was cut back by 0 bases and J by 4 bases. The CDR3 region has the DNA TGTGCCAGCAGCTTAGCTAGCGGGGGGTTCGCAGATACGCAGTATTTT. As protein: CASSLASGGFADTQYF.